The 25 T cell receptor beta chains reported below all come from one sample, sequenced in a study of somatic mutations in cytotoxic T cells in rheumatoid arthritis. The assay was immunoSEQ multiplex PCR, and TCRdb's table has in-frame clones only and misses some. The sample contains about 26,000 clones, around 80% of which appear only once. Sequencing used CD8+ T cells sorted from blood. Receptors were obtained from a man aged 50 to 60 in good health.

The count of this clone is one. The chain joins TRBV11-3 to TRBJ1-4; no clear D gene. The CDR3 consists of 15 residues. Germline V gene sequence: CDR1 SGHNT, CDR2 YENEEA. The V end lost 5 bases, the J end lost 8 bases, and 18 bases lay between the germline ends. CDR3 nucleotide sequence: TGTGCCAGCAGCCCCCGTGGAGGGCTTAGCGAAAAACTGTTTTTT. As protein: CASSPRGGLSEKLFF.

This chain connects TRBV10-3 to TRBJ2-7; D perhaps matches TRBD2 (6 bases). The germline V gene has CDR1 ENHRY and CDR2 SYGVKD. V lost 10 bases and J lost 2, with 21 bases in between. The CDR3 loop spans 15 amino acids. The CDR3 DNA is TGTGCCACCCTGGGGGAAAGCGGGCGGCCCTACGAGCAGTACTTC. Translated: CATLGESGRPYEQYF.

The chain uses TRBV4-1 and TRBJ2-7, with D possibly being TRBD1 (5 bases). Trimming pared 2 bases from V and 3 bases from J, leaving 8 bases between. This CDR3 has 13 residues. In germline, CDR1 is MGHRA, CDR2 YSYEKL. The CDR3 protein is CASSQNRYYEQYF. DNA of the CDR3: TGCGCCAGCAGCCAAAACAGGTACTACGAGCAGTACTTC.

The count of this clone is one. The V call is TRBV9, the J call TRBJ2-7; D remains unclear. This CDR3 is 15 amino acids long. The germline V and J ends were trimmed by 0 bases and 0 bases, with 10 bases remaining between them. Germline CDR1 and CDR2: SGDLS and YYNGEE. As DNA, the CDR3 is TGTGCCAGCAGCGTAGGCCCGAACCCCTCCTACGAGCAGTACTTC. This sequence encodes CASSVGPNPSYEQYF.

The chain is built from TRBV5-4 and TRBJ2-7, with 9 bases fitting TRBD1. This CDR3 region has 15 residues. Germline assignment: CDR1 SGHNT and CDR2 YYREEE (reference sequence). V was pared by 4 bases and J by 6 bases, with 11 bases of the junction left unmatched. The CDR3 loop reads CASSRPGQGPPEQYF. The CDR3, as DNA: TGTGCCAGCAGCCGCCCGGGACAGGGTCCCCCCGAGCAGTACTTC.

The chain is built from TRBV6-5 and TRBJ2-5; 7 positions match TRBD1. Germline values: CDR1 MNHEY, CDR2 SVGAGI. V gave up 2 bases and J gave up 0 bases; unmatched junction bases: 3. CDR3 length: 15 residues. The CDR3 DNA follows: TGTGCCAGCAGTTACGGGACAGTCTACCAAGAGACCCAGTACTTC. It encodes CASSYGTVYQETQYF.

This clone was observed a single time. This rearrangement joins TRBV11-2 to TRBJ2-1; D is unresolved. Germline V CDR1 and CDR2: SGHAT, FQNNGV. CDR3 size: 15 residues. The V gene lost 1 base and the J gene lost 0 bases, with 7 bases spanning the gap. CDR3 coding DNA: TGTGCCAGCAGCTTAGCGTTAAGCTCCTACAATGAGCAGTTCTTC. This codes for CASSLALSSYNEQFF. Looking up the rest from reference TRBV11-2 and TRBJ2-1 gives the full variable domain: EAGVAQSPRYKIIEKRQSVAFWCNPISGHATLYWYQQILGQGPKLLIQFQNNGVVDDSQLPKDRFSAERLKGVDSTLKIQPAKLEDSAVYLCASSLALSSYNEQFFGPGTRLTVL.

The rearrangement joins TRBV13 to TRBJ2-7; D not resolved. V lost 2 bases and J 3 bases, leaving 11 bases between the germline ends. The CDR3 covers 14 residues. The germline gives CDR1 PRHDT, CDR2 FYEKMQ (reference sequence). The chain's CDR3 is CASSLSSPYYEQYF. The CDR3 DNA is TGTGCCAGCAGCTTAAGTTCCCCCTACTACGAGCAGTACTTC.

The V call is TRBV6-5, the J call TRBJ1-3, with TRBD1 matching over 10 bases. Germline CDR1 and CDR2: MNHEY and SVGAGI. The V and J ends lost 1 base and 2 bases, in that order; junction bases with no gene match: 2. The CDR3 runs to 16 residues. CDR3 amino acids: CASSYYGQGAGNTIYF. DNA for the CDR3: TGTGCCAGCAGTTACTATGGACAGGGGGCTGGAAACACCATATATTTT.

The V and J genes are TRBV6-5 and TRBJ2-7, with D possibly being TRBD1 (5 bases). Germline values: CDR1 MNHEY, CDR2 SVGAGI. Trimming cost V 6 bases and J 2 bases, with 11 bases left between them. This CDR3 spans 13 amino acids. CDR3 region: CASSLRQTYEQYF. The CDR3 nucleotides read TGTGCCAGCAGCCTACGACAGACCTACGAGCAGTACTTC.

The J gene is TRBJ2-7, the V gene TRBV4-1; D remains unclear. Germline V lookup: CDR1 MGHRA, CDR2 YSYEKL. Between the trimmed V and J ends, which lost 0 bases and 4 bases, there was a span of 7 bases. This CDR3 has 13 amino acids. CDR3 sequence reads: CASSQERSYEQYF. CDR3 sequence (DNA): TGCGCCAGCAGCCAAGAGCGAAGTTACGAGCAGTACTTC.

The chain links TRBV4-1 to TRBJ2-1, with no clear D. Per germline, CDR1 MGHRA and CDR2 YSYEKL. The V end lost 4 bases, the J end lost 5 bases, and 12 bases lay between the germline ends. The CDR3 loop spans 14 amino acids. The CDR3 protein is CASSLRSSDNEQFF. The CDR3 DNA follows: TGCGCCAGCAGCCTCCGATCTAGTGACAATGAGCAGTTCTTC.

The sample holds one count of this clone. This chain joins TRBV13 and TRBJ2-7, with 8 bases fitting TRBD2. CDR1 is PRHDT, CDR2 FYEKMQ, per germline (reference sequence). The CDR3 has 14 residues. Trimming cost V 2 bases and J 2 bases; bases outside gene matches: 2. The CDR3 region is CASSLSGRAYEQYF. CDR3 bases: TGTGCCAGCAGCTTAAGCGGGAGAGCCTACGAGCAGTACTTC.

This chain connects TRBV6-1 to TRBJ2-2; D call uncertain. This CDR3 is built from 13 residues. V gave up 7 bases and J gave up 4 bases, with 10 bases separating them. Germline lookup yields CDR1 MNHNS and CDR2 SASEGT. CDR3 sequence reads: CASMGRTTGELFF. The DNA for the CDR3 is TGTGCCAGCATGGGCAGGACCACCGGGGAGCTGTTTTTT.

This clone was counted only a few times. The chain is built from TRBV27 and TRBJ2-7, with TRBD2 identical over 12 bases. The V segment lost 5 bases and the J segment 3 bases; nucleotides outside the gene matches: 5. Germline CDR1 is MNHEY and CDR2 is SMNVEV (reference sequence). There are 15 residues in the CDR3. For the CDR3, the DNA is TGTGCCAGCAGTCTGTCGACTAGCGGGAGCTACGAGCAGTACTTC. Translation gives CASSLSTSGSYEQYF.

A few counts support this clone. The rearrangement joins TRBV4-1 to TRBJ2-7; D possibly corresponds to TRBD2 (7 bases). This CDR3 is 13 amino acids long. Germline CDR1 is MGHRA and CDR2 is YSYEKL. V gave up 6 bases and J gave up 6 bases, with 15 bases separating them. The CDR3 DNA follows: TGCGCCAGCAGACCTCCGAGGGGGGGCGAGCAGTACTTC. It yields the protein CASRPPRGGEQYF.

V and J are TRBV2 and TRBJ2-7; D remains unclear. Germline V gene lookup returns CDR1 SNHLY and CDR2 FYNNEI. Between the trimmed V and J ends, which lost 5 bases and 2 bases, there was a span of 10 bases. The CDR3 loop spans 13 amino acids. The CDR3: CASSSRFPYEQYF. The CDR3 DNA reads as TGTGCCAGCAGTTCCAGATTCCCCTACGAGCAGTACTTC.

The chain is built from TRBV7-9 and TRBJ1-2; unclear D gene. Germline lookup yields CDR1 SEHNR and CDR2 FQNEAQ (reference sequence). V was trimmed by 0 bases and J by 2 bases, leaving 1 base between them. The length of the CDR3 is 12 residues. In DNA, the CDR3 is TGTGCCAGCAGCTTAGCGAACTATGGCTACACCTTC. Its protein product is CASSLANYGYTF.

This chain connects TRBV2 to TRBJ2-7; TRBD2 matches 11 bases. The CDR3 has 15 amino acids. J gave up 2 bases and V 6 bases, and 6 bases lay outside the gene matches. Germline CDR1 and CDR2: SNHLY and FYNNEI. CDR3 bases: TGTGCCAGCAGGGCTACTAGCGGGAGCACCTACGAGCAGTACTTC. Its protein is CASRATSGSTYEQYF.

J is TRBJ1-3 and V is TRBV2; D is possibly TRBD1 (5 bases). CDR1 is SNHLY and CDR2 is FYNNEI in the germline V gene. The CDR3 sequence is 16 residues long. Trimming shortened V by 7 bases and J by 0 bases, and 16 bases separated the two germline ends. The CDR3, as DNA: TGTGCCAGCACCCGACAGTTCCCTCGCTCTGGAAACACCATATATTTT. Amino acids: CASTRQFPRSGNTIYF.

This chain joins TRBV5-6 and TRBJ1-2; D is uncertain. V was cut by 4 bases and J by 2 bases, with 15 bases left in between. The CDR3 length is 15 residues. Germline values: CDR1 SGHDT, CDR2 YYEEEE. The CDR3 DNA is TGTGCCAGCAGCCCAGAACTTGACGGGAACTATGGCTACACCTTC. Translating gives CASSPELDGNYGYTF.

This rearrangement joins TRBV7-8 to TRBJ1-2, with a possible D match to TRBD1 (6 bases). CDR1 and CDR2 from the germline V gene are SGHVS and FQNEAQ. V dropped 1 base and J dropped 8 bases, with 14 bases sitting between them. CDR3 length: 14 residues. CDR3 coding DNA: TGTGCCAGCAGCTTAGTCTCACAGGGATCCGGCTACACCTTC. Translating gives CASSLVSQGSGYTF.

This clone was observed once. V is TRBV27 and J is TRBJ1-5; D may be TRBD1 (5 bases). Germline assignment: CDR1 MNHEY and CDR2 SMNVEV (reference sequence). CDR3 size: 13 residues. Trimming shortened V by 6 bases and J by 7 bases, and 13 bases separated the two germline ends. This chain's CDR3 is CASSPGKGQPQHF. The DNA of the CDR3 is TGTGCCAGCAGCCCAGGGAAAGGCCAGCCCCAGCATTTT.

The chain couples TRBV6-6 to TRBJ1-2; D ambiguous. Looked up from germline, CDR1 is MNHNY and CDR2 is SVGAGI (reference sequence). V lost 5 bases to trimming and J lost 4 bases, with 8 bases between them. This CDR3 comprises 12 residues. The CDR3 DNA follows: TGTGCCAGCAGTCCCAACGTCTATGGCTACACCTTC. It codes for CASSPNVYGYTF.

This chain uses TRBV7-9 with TRBJ2-2; D is undetermined. With 5 bases removed from V and 2 bases from J, the gap between germline ends came to 6 bases. The CDR3 sequence is 13 residues long. From germline, CDR1 is SEHNR and CDR2 FQNEAQ (reference sequence). The CDR3 region has the DNA TGTGCCAGCAGCCCGCGAAACACCGGGGAGCTGTTTTTT. Its protein is CASSPRNTGELFF.